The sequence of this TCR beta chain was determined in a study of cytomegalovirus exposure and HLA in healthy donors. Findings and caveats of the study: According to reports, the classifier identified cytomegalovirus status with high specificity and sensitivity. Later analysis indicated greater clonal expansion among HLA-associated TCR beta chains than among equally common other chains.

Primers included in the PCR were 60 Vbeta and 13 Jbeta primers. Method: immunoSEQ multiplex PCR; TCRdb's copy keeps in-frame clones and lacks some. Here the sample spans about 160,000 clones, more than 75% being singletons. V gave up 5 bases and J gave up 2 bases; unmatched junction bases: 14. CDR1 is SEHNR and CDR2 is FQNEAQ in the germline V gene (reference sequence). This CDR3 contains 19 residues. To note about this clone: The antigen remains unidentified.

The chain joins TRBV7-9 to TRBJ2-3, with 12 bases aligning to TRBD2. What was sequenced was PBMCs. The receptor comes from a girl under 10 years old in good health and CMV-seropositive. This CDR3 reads CASSQLAGGPGLTTDTQYF. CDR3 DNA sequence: TGTGCCAGCAGCCAACTAGCGGGAGGCCCCGGTCTTACCACAGATACGCAGTATTTT.